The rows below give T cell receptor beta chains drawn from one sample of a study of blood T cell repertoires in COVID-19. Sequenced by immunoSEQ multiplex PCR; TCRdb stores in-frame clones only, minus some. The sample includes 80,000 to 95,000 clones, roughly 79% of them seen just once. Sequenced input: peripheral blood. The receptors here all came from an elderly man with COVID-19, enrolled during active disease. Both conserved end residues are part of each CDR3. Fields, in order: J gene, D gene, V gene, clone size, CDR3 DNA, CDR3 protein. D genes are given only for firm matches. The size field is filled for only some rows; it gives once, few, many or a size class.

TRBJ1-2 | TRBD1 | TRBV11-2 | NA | TGTGCCAGCAGCCCGGGACAGGGGGCGGATGGCTACACCTTC | CASSPGQGADGYTF
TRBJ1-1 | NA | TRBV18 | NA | TGTGCCAGCTCACCACCGGGCAGGGAAATGAACACTGAAGCTTTCTTT | CASSPPGREMNTEAFF
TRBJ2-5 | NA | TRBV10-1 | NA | TGCGCCAGCAGTGGTCACCTACAAGAGACCCAGTACTTC | CASSGHLQETQYF
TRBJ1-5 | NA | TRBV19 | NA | TGTGCCAGTAGTATGTGGGAGGTTGTCCAGCCCCAGCATTTT | CASSMWEVVQPQHF
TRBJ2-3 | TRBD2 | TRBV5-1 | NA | TGCGCCAGCAGCGGCCGAACTAGCGGGGGAATGGATACGCAGTATTTT | CASSGRTSGGMDTQYF
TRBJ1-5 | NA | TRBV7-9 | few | TGTGCCAGCAGCTTGCAGGGTGGCACCCAGCCCCAGCATTTT | CASSLQGGTQPQHF
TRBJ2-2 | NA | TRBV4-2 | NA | TGTGCCAGCAGCCAAGATCGCGGGGCCGACCCCCGGGAGCTGTTTTTT | CASSQDRGADPRELFF
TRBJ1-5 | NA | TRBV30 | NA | TGTGCCTGGAGTGTACCAGCAGGGGCCCCCAATCAGCCCCAGCATTTT | CAWSVPAGAPNQPQHF
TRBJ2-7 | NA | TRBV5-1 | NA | TGCGCCAGCAGCTTGGGACAGAACTACGAGCAGTACTTC | CASSLGQNYEQYF
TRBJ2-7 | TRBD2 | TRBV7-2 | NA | TGTGCCAGCAGCTTAGCGGGGGGGGCCTACGAGCAGTACTTC | CASSLAGGAYEQYF
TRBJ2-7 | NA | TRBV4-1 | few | TGCGCCAGCAGCCAAGAGGGGGTGACACGGGAGAACTACGAGCAGTACTTC | CASSQEGVTRENYEQYF
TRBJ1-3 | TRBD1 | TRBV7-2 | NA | TGTGCCAGCAGCGGACGGGACAGGGGCTTGGGAAACACCATATATTTT | CASSGRDRGLGNTIYF
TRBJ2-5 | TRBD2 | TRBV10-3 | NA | TGTGCCACACGACTAGCGGGGGCCCAAGAGACCCAGTACTTC | CATRLAGAQETQYF
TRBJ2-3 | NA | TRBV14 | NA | TGTGCCAGCAGCCAAGTTGCAGGGTCCAGCACAGATACGCAGTATTTT | CASSQVAGSSTDTQYF
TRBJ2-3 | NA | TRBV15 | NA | TGTGCCACCAGCAGAGAACTAGCAGATACGCAGTATTTT | CATSRELADTQYF
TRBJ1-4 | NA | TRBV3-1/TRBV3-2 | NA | TGTGCCAGCAGCCTAGCCCCCAGGGCCGAAGGGCTAATGGAACTGTTTTTT | CASSLAPRAEGLMELFF
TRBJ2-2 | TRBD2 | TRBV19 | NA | TGTGCCAGTAGTACGAGCGGGGGTCTGGACACCGGGGAGCTGTTTTTT | CASSTSGGLDTGELFF
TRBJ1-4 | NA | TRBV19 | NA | TGTGCCAGTAGTATAGAACCAGGGTTGGTGGCTAATGAAAAACTGTTTTTT | CASSIEPGLVANEKLFF
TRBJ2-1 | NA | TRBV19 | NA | TGTGCCAGTAGCTCTTCGCCCTACTCCTACAATGAGCAGTTCTTC | CASSSSPYSYNEQFF
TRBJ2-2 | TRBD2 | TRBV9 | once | TGTGCCAGCAGCTCTAGCGGGAGGGCAACGAACACCGGGGAGCTGTTTTTT | CASSSSGRATNTGELFF
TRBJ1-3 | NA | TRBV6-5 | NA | TGTGCCAGCAGTTTAAATGCTGGAAACACCATATATTTT | CASSLNAGNTIYF
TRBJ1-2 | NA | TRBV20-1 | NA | TGCAGTGCTAGACTGAACTATGGCTACACCTTC | CSARLNYGYTF
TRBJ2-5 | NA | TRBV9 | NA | TGTGCCAGCAGCGTAGATTACAGGGTGGGGACCCAGTACTTC | CASSVDYRVGTQYF
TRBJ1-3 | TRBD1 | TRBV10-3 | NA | TGTGCCATCAGTGTAGGGGGCGGTAGCTCTGGAAACACCATATATTTT | CAISVGGGSSGNTIYF
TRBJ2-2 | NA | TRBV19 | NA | TGTGCCAGTAGTCCCAGACAGAGCACCGGGGAGCTGTTTTTT | CASSPRQSTGELFF
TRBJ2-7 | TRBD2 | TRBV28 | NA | TGTGCCAGCAGTACCCGGACTAGCGGAGGCCCTCCCTCCTACGAGCAGTACTTC | CASSTRTSGGPPSYEQYF
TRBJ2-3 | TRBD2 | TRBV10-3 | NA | TGTGCCATCACCAGCACGGGGGGGAAGAGAGATACGCAGTATTTT | CAITSTGGKRDTQYF
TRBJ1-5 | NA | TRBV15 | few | TGTGCCACCAGCAGAGATTTGGGGGGACGGAATCAGCCCCAGCATTTT | CATSRDLGGRNQPQHF
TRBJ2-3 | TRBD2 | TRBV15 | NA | TGTGCCACCAGCAGAGATGGGGTAGGCGGGAGGGTTGAAGATACGCAGTATTTT | CATSRDGVGGRVEDTQYF
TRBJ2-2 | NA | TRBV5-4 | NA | TGTGCCAGCAGCTTGCTGCGGGGCACCGGGGAGCTGTTTTTT | CASSLLRGTGELFF
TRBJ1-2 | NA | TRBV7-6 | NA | TGTGCCAGCGGGAAACCCGGGACAAACTATGGCTACACCTTC | CASGKPGTNYGYTF
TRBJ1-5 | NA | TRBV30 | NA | TGTGCCTGGAGTGTAGGGGGCAATCAGCCCCAGCATTTT | CAWSVGGNQPQHF
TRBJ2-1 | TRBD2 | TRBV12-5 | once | TGTGCTAGTGGTTTGGTTCGGACTAGCGGGTACAATGAGCAGTTCTTC | CASGLVRTSGYNEQFF